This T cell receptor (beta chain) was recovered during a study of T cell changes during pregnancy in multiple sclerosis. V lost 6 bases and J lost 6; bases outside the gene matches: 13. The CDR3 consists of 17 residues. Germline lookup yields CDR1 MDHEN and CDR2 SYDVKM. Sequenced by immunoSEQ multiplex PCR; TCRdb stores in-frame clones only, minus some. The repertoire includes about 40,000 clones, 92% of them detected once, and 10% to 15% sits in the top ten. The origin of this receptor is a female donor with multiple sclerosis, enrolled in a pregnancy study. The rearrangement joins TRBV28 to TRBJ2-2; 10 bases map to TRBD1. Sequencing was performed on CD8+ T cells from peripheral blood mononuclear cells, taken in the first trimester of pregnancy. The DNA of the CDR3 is TGTGCCAGCAGCGATCTGACAGGGGGCATCGGGGCCGGGGAGCTGTTTTTT. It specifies CASSDLTGGIGAGELFF.